The 32 T cell receptor beta chains below were found in one sample sequenced in a study of T-cell memory formation after mild COVID-19. TCRdb called the 5' RACE reads again in MiXCR, with one record for every CDR3 protein. The sample lists about 350,000 distinct CDR3 sequences, 12% to 15% occurring once. The sample consisted of PBMCs or a T cell subset sorted from them (not recorded which). Receptors originate from a man aged 18 to 30 who had mild COVID-19 (a few samples of this study predate the infection). Cell type and time point are not known.

The chain has TRBV7-3 and TRBJ2-3; 9 bases match TRBD2. Per germline, CDR1 SGHTA and CDR2 FQGTGA. V was pared by 4 bases and J by 6 bases, with 5 bases of the junction left unmatched. CDR3 length equals 14 residues. The CDR3 nucleotides are TGTGCCAGCAGCTGGCGGGGGGGAAGGGATACGCAGTATTTT. Protein: CASSWRGGRDTQYF.

This clonotype was counted at least ten times. This chain links TRBV5-1 with TRBJ2-1, with unresolved D. Looked up from germline, CDR1 is SGHRS and CDR2 is YFSETQ. The V end lost 4 bases, the J end lost 7 bases, and 15 bases lay between the germline ends. The CDR3 has 14 residues. CDR3: CASSHRFDGNEQFF. The DNA of the CDR3 is TGCGCCAGCAGCCATAGATTCGACGGGAATGAGCAGTTCTTC.

This clonotype was seen a few times. V is TRBV5-1 and J is TRBJ2-1, with D hard to call. This CDR3 is 11 amino acids long. Germline loops: CDR1 SGHRS, CDR2 YFSETQ. V was shortened by 6 bases and J by 5 bases, with 6 bases between the two germline ends. The CDR3 DNA sequence: TGCGCCAGCAAAACGAACAATGAGCAGTTCTTC. This gives the protein CASKTNNEQFF.

This clonotype was counted a few times. The chain's CDR3 is CASSFSGPTYEQYF. Written as DNA, the CDR3 is TGTGCCAGCAGCTTTTCCGGACCGACCTACGAGCAGTACTTC. The gene calls are TRBV7-8 and TRBJ2-7; D not resolved. The V and J ends lost 3 bases and 2 bases respectively, with 11 bases between them. In germline, CDR1 is SGHVS, CDR2 FQNEAQ. This CDR3 is built from 14 residues.

The V call is TRBV5-1, the J call TRBJ2-7; the match to TRBD1 covers 11 bases. J lost 7 bases, V lost 0 bases, and 6 bases had no gene match. Germline V gene sequence: CDR1 SGHRS, CDR2 YFSETQ. The CDR3 length is 15 residues. CDR3 protein: CASSLGTGGAGEQYV. The DNA of the CDR3 is TGCGCCAGCAGCTTGGGGACAGGGGGCGCGGGTGAGCAGTACGTC.

J is TRBJ2-3 and V is TRBV25-1; D is ambiguous. The V and J ends lost 4 bases and 2 bases respectively, with 7 bases between them. The CDR3 loop spans 13 amino acids. The germline CDR1 and CDR2 sequences are MGHDK and SYGVNS. The CDR3 DNA reads TGTGCCAGCAGTGGAACGAACACAGATACGCAGTATTTT. This encodes CASSGTNTDTQYF.

The J gene is TRBJ2-2, the V gene TRBV7-3; 10 bases line up with TRBD2. The CDR3 is made up of 16 amino acids. The germline gives CDR1 SGHTA, CDR2 FQGTGA. V shed 5 bases, J shed 5 bases, and the junction held 8 bases outside the gene matches. CDR3 coding DNA: TGTGCCAGCAGCCCCGAAGCGGGGGGGCCGACCGGGGAGCTGTTTTTT. The encoded protein is CASSPEAGGPTGELFF.

This clonotype was seen ten or more times. The genes are TRBV20-1 and TRBJ1-5; D is possibly TRBD1 (5 bases). Germline loops: CDR1 DFQATT, CDR2 SNEGSKA (reference sequence). Between the trimmed V and J ends, which lost 0 bases and 4 bases, there was a span of 10 bases. This CDR3 spans 14 amino acids. The CDR3 reads CSARDRDVNQPQHF. The CDR3 nucleotides read TGCAGTGCTAGAGACCGGGACGTGAATCAGCCCCAGCATTTT.

The rearrangement joins TRBV5-1 to TRBJ2-3; 8 bases map to TRBD1. CDR1 and CDR2 (germline): SGHRS, YFSETQ. The CDR3 sequence is 15 residues long. The J segment lost 2 bases and the V segment lost 4 bases, leaving 6 bases of the junction unmatched. As DNA, the CDR3 is TGCGCCAGCAGCCTTGGACAGGGTTACACAGATACGCAGTATTTT. Its protein is CASSLGQGYTDTQYF.

At least ten counts were recorded for this clonotype. The chain couples TRBV5-1 to TRBJ2-3, with 9 bases lining up with TRBD2. CDR1 and CDR2 (germline): SGHRS, YFSETQ. The CDR3 is 17 residues long. V lost 0 bases and J lost 3; bases outside the gene matches: 8. CDR3 coding DNA: TGCGCCAGCAGCTTGGGGCCTCGTAGCGGGGGAACAGATACGCAGTATTTT. This translates into CASSLGPRSGGTDTQYF.

In this sample, this clonotype turned up many times. V gene TRBV5-6 combines with J gene TRBJ2-3, with a tentative D call TRBD2 (7 bases). Looked up from germline, CDR1 is SGHDT and CDR2 is YYEEEE. Between the trimmed V and J ends, which lost 2 bases and 3 bases, there was a span of 13 bases. The CDR3 runs to 15 residues. CDR3 sequence (DNA): TGTGCCAGCAGCTTCGACAGGCGGGGGACAGATACGCAGTATTTT. It is translated as CASSFDRRGTDTQYF.

This clonotype came up a few times. The chain has TRBV25-1 and TRBJ2-7; possibly TRBD1 or TRBD2 for D (7 bases each). The CDR3 is 15 residues long. Germline V gives CDR1 MGHDK, CDR2 SYGVNS. V lost 2 bases to trimming and J lost 3 bases, with 14 bases between them. The CDR3 nucleotides are TGTGCCAGCAGTGAACCCGCAGGGGGGGACTACGAGCAGTACTTC. Translating gives CASSEPAGGDYEQYF.

This clonotype was seen a handful of times. This chain links TRBV4-1 with TRBJ1-1; D unclear. This CDR3 has 16 amino acids. The V end was cut by 5 bases, the J end by 1 base, with 17 bases between. Germline V gene data show CDR1 as MGHRA and CDR2 as YSYEKL. CDR3 in DNA: TGCGCCAGCAGCTACACGGTGAAAGGAGAGAACACTGAAGCTTTCTTT. Residues: CASSYTVKGENTEAFF.

This clonotype occurred a few times. The J gene is TRBJ2-5, the V gene TRBV11-2, with D possibly TRBD2 on 6 matching bases. CDR1 is SGHAT, CDR2 FQNNGV, per germline. Trimming stripped 5 bases from V and 1 base from J, with 26 bases between. The CDR3 sequence is 19 residues long. DNA of the CDR3: TGTGCCAGCAGCCACGGGAGAGGGTATCTTCGCGGCAGCCAAGAGACCCAGTACTTC. Residues: CASSHGRGYLRGSQETQYF.

A few counts support this clonotype. The chain has TRBV6-2 or TRBV6-3 and TRBJ2-3; TRBD2 is a possible D gene (5 bases). Germline V gene sequence: CDR1 MNHEY, CDR2 SVGEGT. The CDR3 covers 13 residues. Trimming shortened V by 6 bases and J by 6 bases, and 13 bases separated the two germline ends. The CDR3 reads CASRQPSRDTQYF. The DNA of the CDR3 is TGTGCCAGCAGGCAACCTAGCAGGGATACGCAGTATTTT.

The chain combines TRBV12-5 with TRBJ1-1; possible D gene TRBD1, 5 bases. V shed 0 bases and J shed 0 bases, with 11 bases lying between them. This CDR3 spans 16 amino acids. Germline V gene sequence: CDR1 LGHNT, CDR2 FRNRAP. In DNA, the CDR3 is TGTGCTAGTGGTTTGGTACTGGGGCGCATGAACACTGAAGCTTTCTTT. Protein sequence: CASGLVLGRMNTEAFF.

This clonotype was recorded a few times. The chain carries TRBV6-2 or TRBV6-3 and TRBJ1-5; no clear D gene. This CDR3 comprises 16 residues. Germline V gives CDR1 MNHEY, CDR2 SVGEGT. The V end was cut by 5 bases, the J end by 0 bases, with 14 bases between. CDR3 in amino acids: CASSDRHVISNQPQHF. In DNA form, the CDR3 reads TGTGCCAGCAGTGACCGACATGTTATTAGCAATCAGCCCCAGCATTTT.

The rearrangement links TRBV6-2 or TRBV6-3 to TRBJ2-2, with D possibly matching TRBD1 (6 bases). CDR3 length: 15 amino acids. Germline loops: CDR1 MNHEY, CDR2 SVGEGT. Between the trimmed V and J ends, which lost 6 bases and 4 bases, there was a span of 15 bases. CDR3 amino acids: CASRPYRAGTGELFF. The CDR3 DNA reads TGTGCCAGCAGACCCTACAGGGCGGGCACCGGGGAGCTGTTTTTT.

This clonotype was detected only a few times. V gene TRBV9 combines with J gene TRBJ2-5; tentatively, D is TRBD2 (5 bases). Deletions cut 0 bases from V and 5 bases from J, with 17 bases between. The CDR3 sequence is 16 residues long. CDR1 and CDR2 from the germline V gene are SGDLS and YYNGEE. The CDR3 loop reads CASSVEGPARGETQYF. The CDR3, as DNA: TGTGCCAGCAGCGTAGAAGGACCGGCTAGAGGGGAGACCCAGTACTTC.

In its sample, this clonotype was seen a few times. The V gene is TRBV4-2, the J gene TRBJ2-3; 9 bases are a match to TRBD2. This CDR3 comprises 18 residues. The germline V gene has CDR1 LGHNA and CDR2 YNFKEQ. The V and J ends lost 1 base and 2 bases, in that order; junction bases with no gene match: 10. The CDR3 region has the DNA TGTGCCAGCAGCCAAGGGTTATGGAGCGGGGGGTCCACAGATACGCAGTATTTT. Translated: CASSQGLWSGGSTDTQYF.

This clonotype was seen at least ten times. The CDR3 DNA reads TGCGCCAGCAGCTTGCGTAGTGCCGGGGAGCTGTTTTTT. It translates to CASSLRSAGELFF. The rearrangement joins TRBV5-1 to TRBJ2-2; D is undetermined. This CDR3 region has 13 residues. V was shortened by 1 base and J by 6 bases, with 7 bases between the two germline ends. Germline V lookup: CDR1 SGHRS, CDR2 YFSETQ.

The chain joins TRBV14 to TRBJ1-5; no definite D call. Trimming took off 3 bases at V and 3 bases at J, with 9 bases between the two ends. Germline V lookup: CDR1 SGHDN, CDR2 FVKESK. The CDR3 extends over 14 amino acids. As DNA, the CDR3 is TGTGCCAGCAGCCAGTCGGGAATCAATCAGCCCCAGCATTTT. It codes for CASSQSGINQPQHF.

This clonotype showed up just a few times. The V call is TRBV5-1, the J call TRBJ1-4; the match to TRBD1 covers 9 bases. CDR3 size: 16 residues. J lost 2 bases, V lost 4 bases, and 6 bases had no gene match. Germline V gives CDR1 SGHRS, CDR2 YFSETQ. The CDR3: CASSLGTGFTNEKLFF. The CDR3 bases are TGCGCCAGCAGCCTAGGGACAGGGTTTACTAATGAAAAACTGTTTTTT.

Many counts were recorded for this clonotype. V gene TRBV9 combines with J gene TRBJ1-2, with 8 positions matching TRBD1. The CDR3 contains 16 residues. Germline trimming cut 4 bases from V and 2 bases from J; bases unmatched to any gene: 10. Germline CDR1 and CDR2: SGDLS and YYNGEE. The CDR3 DNA reads TGTGCCAGCAGCCCATGGACAGGGACGATGAACTATGGCTACACCTTC. This encodes CASSPWTGTMNYGYTF.

This chain joins TRBV4-1 and TRBJ2-7; a weak D match, TRBD1 (6 bases). CDR3 length: 14 residues. The V end was cut by 5 bases, the J end by 2 bases, with 13 bases between. Per the germline V gene, CDR1 is MGHRA and CDR2 is YSYEKL. CDR3 coding DNA: TGCGCCAGCAGCTTGGGGGCGTCTACCTACGAGCAGTACTTC. It specifies CASSLGASTYEQYF.

This clonotype was found a few times. The chain couples TRBV7-6 to TRBJ2-1; 8 positions agree with TRBD2. The trim removed 2 bases at V and 7 bases at J, leaving 4 bases unmatched. Germline V gene lookup returns CDR1 SGHVS and CDR2 FNYEAQ. CDR3 length: 14 residues. The DNA of the CDR3 is TGTGCCAGCAGCTTACGGGGGGGAGATAATGAGCAGTTCTTC. It specifies CASSLRGGDNEQFF.

This clonotype showed up many times. This chain uses TRBV6-5 with TRBJ2-2; D is undetermined. The CDR3 is 13 residues long. Germline CDR1 is MNHEY and CDR2 is SVGAGI. Trimming took 2 bases from V and 4 from J, leaving 5 bases between them. CDR3 in DNA: TGTGCCAGCAGTTACGGTGGCACCGGGGAGCTGTTTTTT. Protein: CASSYGGTGELFF.

This clonotype was detected only a few times. The chain employs TRBV19 and TRBJ2-7, with unresolved D. V shed 2 bases and J shed 0 bases, with 17 bases lying between them. Germline V gene data show CDR1 as LNHDA and CDR2 as SQIVND (reference sequence). This CDR3 comprises 17 residues. As DNA, the CDR3 is TGTGCCAGTAGTATAAGTTATTCTTCCGCAGCCTCCTACGAGCAGTACTTC. As protein: CASSISYSSAASYEQYF.

This clonotype was detected a few times. J is TRBJ2-7 and V is TRBV10-2; D gene uncertain. Germline V lookup: CDR1 WSHSY, CDR2 SAAADI. The CDR3 is 11 residues long. Between the trimmed V and J ends, which lost 4 bases and 6 bases, there was a span of 7 bases. The CDR3 nucleotides read TGCGCCAGCAGTGGTCCGCGCGAGCAGTACTTC. This encodes CASSGPREQYF.

There are many counts of this clonotype. CDR3 DNA: TGCAGTGCTAGGTTCTTCTCCTACGAGCAGTACTTC. Amino acids: CSARFFSYEQYF. The gene calls are TRBV20-1 and TRBJ2-7; D not certain. Germline CDR1 DFQATT, CDR2 SNEGSKA (reference sequence). Trimming stripped 3 bases from V and 0 bases from J, with 6 bases between. The CDR3 totals 12 residues.

The V gene is TRBV4-1, the J gene TRBJ2-7; TRBD1 aligns across 7 bases. Germline V lookup: CDR1 MGHRA, CDR2 YSYEKL. The V and J ends lost 0 bases and 3 bases, in that order; junction bases with no gene match: 8. The CDR3 loop spans 16 amino acids. CDR3 sequence: CASSQEKRGTVYEQYV. The CDR3 DNA is TGCGCCAGCAGCCAAGAGAAAAGAGGGACAGTCTACGAGCAGTACGTC.

This clonotype was counted only a few times. The rearrangement uses TRBV20-1 and TRBJ2-7; D possibly corresponds to TRBD1 (6 bases). V dropped 6 bases and J dropped 2 bases, with 17 bases sitting between them. This CDR3 comprises 14 residues. Germline V CDR1 and CDR2: DFQATT, SNEGSKA (reference sequence). The DNA for the CDR3 is TGCAGTGCCGTCAAGGGAGCAGGGGCCTACGAGCAGTACTTC. Protein sequence: CSAVKGAGAYEQYF.